One and the same sample provided the 30 T cell receptor beta chains below, sequenced in a study of beta chain features in type 1 diabetes. These TCRs are of unknown antigen specificity. Expressed TCRB transcripts were sequenced, since all the RNA that had been isolated was reverse transcribed. Method: immunoSEQ multiplex PCR; TCRdb's copy keeps in-frame clones and lacks some. The sample contains about 150,000 clones, under 13% of which appear only once. The study's findings and limits: Shorter TCRB CDR3s, moderately but significantly so, marked every one of the four CD4+ subsets in Type 1 diabetes patients.

The sequenced sample consisted of central memory CD4+ T cells from blood. All receptors derive from a man between 25 and 39 years old with type 1 diabetes.

The sample holds a few counts of this clone. CDR3 in DNA: TGTGCCAGCAGCAAAGCGGGACAAACTACTAACTATGGCTACACCTTC. This sequence encodes CASSKAGQTTNYGYTF. The chain links TRBV21-1 to TRBJ1-2; TRBD1 reflects the table's D call only, with no check against the DNA. TRBV21-1 is shown as a pseudogene. This CDR3 region has 16 residues.

This clone was observed a handful of times. V gene TRBV30 combines with J gene TRBJ2-4; 10 positions match TRBD2. The CDR3 consists of 18 residues. Trimming at V came to 7 bases and at J to 1 base, leaving 16 bases not matched to a gene. CDR1 GTSNPN and CDR2 SVGIG come from the germline V gene (reference sequence). CDR3 region: CALIPGTSAGGAKNIQYF. The CDR3 DNA is TGTGCCTTAATTCCCGGGACTAGCGCTGGTGGGGCCAAAAACATTCAGTACTTC.

In this sample, this clone turned up a few times. The DNA is omitted, as the CDR3 cannot be located on it reliably, and the CDR3 follows TCRdb's listing. The CDR3 protein is CASVAAGSSSYNEQFF. The rearrangement uses TRBV21-1 and TRBJ2-1; the D call TRBD2 from the table was never checked on the DNA. TRBV21-1 is an annotated pseudogene. Including both end residues, the CDR3 is 16 amino acids long.

This clone was detected a few times. The V call is TRBV9, the J call TRBJ1-1; tentatively, D is TRBD1 (6 bases). The CDR3 has 14 amino acids. V was pared by 3 bases and J by 6 bases, with 15 bases between. Germline V gene data show CDR1 as SGDLS and CDR2 as YYNGEE. CDR3 sequence: CASSATTEGAEAFF. The DNA for the CDR3 is TGTGCCAGCAGCGCGACGACAGAGGGGGCTGAAGCTTTCTTT.

The chain uses TRBV15 and TRBJ2-5; TRBD2 matches at 8 bases. The germline V gene has CDR1 LNHNV and CDR2 YYDKDF (reference sequence). This CDR3 region has 15 residues. V shed 1 base, J shed 1 base, and the junction held 2 bases outside the gene matches. CDR3 sequence reads: CATSRVAGPQETQYF. CDR3 bases: TGTGCCACCAGCAGAGTAGCGGGGCCCCAAGAGACCCAGTACTTC.

This clone showed up just a few times. The chain uses TRBV9 and TRBJ2-2; D gene ambiguous. Germline CDR1 SGDLS, CDR2 YYNGEE. Trimming stripped 0 bases from V and 1 base from J, with 10 bases between. This CDR3 region has 16 residues. As DNA, the CDR3 is TGTGCCAGCAGCGTAGAAACGGCTAGGAACACCGGGGAGCTGTTTTTT. Protein product: CASSVETARNTGELFF.

In its sample, this clone was seen a few times. The chain combines TRBV15 with TRBJ2-6; no reliable D call. Trimming shortened V by 0 bases and J by 5 bases, and 8 bases separated the two germline ends. CDR3 length: 15 amino acids. Germline CDR1 LNHNV, CDR2 YYDKDF (reference sequence). Here the CDR3 reads CATSRDDPRANVLTF. CDR3 coding DNA: TGTGCCACCAGCAGAGATGATCCTAGGGCCAACGTCCTGACTTTC.

This clone was seen more than once but under ten times. This sequence joins TRBV7-2 and TRBJ2-7; TRBD1 aligns across 7 bases. CDR1 is SGHTA, CDR2 FQGNSA, per germline. Trimming took 4 bases from V and 6 from J; bases not matched to a gene: 12. The CDR3 extends over 15 amino acids. The CDR3 DNA reads TGTGCCAGCAGCTCACAGGGGTTCCACGTCGGCGAGCAGTACTTC. Amino acid sequence: CASSSQGFHVGEQYF. Full variable domain (missing parts from reference TRBV7-2 and TRBJ2-7): GAGVSQSPSNKVTEKGKDVELRCDPISGHTALYWYRQSLGQGLEFLIYFQGNSAPDKSGLPSDRFSAERTGGSVSTLTIQRTQQEDSAVYLCASSSQGFHVGEQYFGPGTRLTVT.

V gene TRBV6-6 combines with J gene TRBJ2-7, with 7 bases aligning to TRBD1. CDR1 MNHNY and CDR2 SVGAGI come from the germline V gene (reference sequence). There are 13 residues in the CDR3. With V trimmed by 7 bases and J by 3 bases, 6 bases remained unmatched. CDR3: CASTQDRDYEQYF. In DNA form, the CDR3 reads TGTGCCAGCACCCAAGACAGGGACTACGAGCAGTACTTC.

The gene calls are TRBV5-1 and TRBJ1-4; D is uncertain. V gave up 0 bases and J gave up 6 bases, with 9 bases separating them. Germline assignment: CDR1 SGHRS and CDR2 YFSETQ. The CDR3 is made up of 14 amino acids. The CDR3 region has the DNA TGCGCCAGCAGCTTGGGACACAATGATGAAAAACTGTTTTTT. Translated: CASSLGHNDEKLFF.

This chain links TRBV4-1 with TRBJ2-7, with unresolved D. V lost 0 bases to trimming and J lost 0 bases, with 12 bases between them. The CDR3 contains 16 residues. CDR1 and CDR2 from the germline V gene are MGHRA and YSYEKL. CDR3 sequence: CASSQDQAGYSYEQYF. The DNA of the CDR3 is TGCGCCAGCAGCCAAGATCAGGCAGGATACTCCTACGAGCAGTACTTC.

The chain has TRBV18 and TRBJ1-1, with 7 bases that match TRBD1. J lost 4 bases, V lost 4 bases, and 12 bases had no gene match. This CDR3 has 16 residues. Germline CDR1 is KGHSH and CDR2 is LQKENI. The CDR3 loop is CASSRGQPNSGTEAFF. The DNA for the CDR3 is TGTGCCAGCTCACGGGGACAGCCGAACTCCGGCACTGAAGCTTTCTTT.

The genes are TRBV9 and TRBJ2-5; a possible D gene is TRBD2 (6 bases). Germline CDR1 is SGDLS and CDR2 is YYNGEE. The length of the CDR3 is 14 residues. Trimming left V 0 bases short and J 5 bases short, with 11 bases between. CDR3 DNA: TGTGCCAGCAGCGTAGGGGACTCGGGGGAGACCCAGTACTTC. Amino acid sequence: CASSVGDSGETQYF.

Only a few counts were recorded for this clone. CDR3 residues: CASSLLLAGEGETQYF. As DNA, the CDR3 is TGCGCCAGCAGCTTGTTATTGGCGGGAGAGGGAGAGACCCAGTACTTC. The chain combines TRBV5-1 with TRBJ2-5, with 7 nucleotides matching TRBD2. CDR1 SGHRS and CDR2 YFSETQ come from the germline V gene. There are 16 residues in the CDR3. V lost 1 base and J lost 4; bases outside the gene matches: 10. Looking up the rest from reference TRBV5-1 and TRBJ2-5 gives the full variable domain: KAGVTQTPRYLIKTRGQQVTLSCSPISGHRSVSWYQQTPGQGLQFLFEYFSETQRNKGNFPGRFSGRQFSNSRSEMNVSTLELGDSALYLCASSLLLAGEGETQYFGPGTRLLVL.

This clone was seen a few times. The chain employs TRBV5-1 and TRBJ2-3; D perhaps matches TRBD2 (5 bases). Trimming took 0 bases from V and 6 from J, leaving 11 bases between them. Germline-derived CDR1 and CDR2 are SGHRS and YFSETQ. The CDR3 has 14 residues. CDR3: CASSLVREDDTQYF. The DNA for the CDR3 is TGCGCCAGCAGCTTGGTCCGGGAAGACGATACGCAGTATTTT.

This chain connects TRBV7-9 to TRBJ2-6; a possible D gene is TRBD1 (6 bases). CDR3 length: 18 amino acids. Between the trimmed V and J ends, which lost 1 base and 0 bases, there was a span of 13 bases. The V gene's germline CDR1 is SEHNR and CDR2 FQNEAQ (reference sequence). The DNA of the CDR3 is TGTGCCAGCAGCTTAGTAGCAGGGGCGCTCTCTGGGGCCAACGTCCTGACTTTC. Translation gives CASSLVAGALSGANVLTF.

This clone was observed a handful of times. Its ends do not fully match the called genes, so a read error is possible. The CDR3 sequence is CASSAGTPYERYF. The DNA for the CDR3 is TGTGCCAGCAGTGCCGGGACACCCTACGAGCGGTACTTC. The chain uses TRBV6-6 and TRBJ2-7, with D possibly TRBD1 on 6 matching bases. Germline values: CDR1 MNHNY, CDR2 SVGAGI (reference sequence). The CDR3 runs to 13 residues.

This clone came up a few times. The rearrangement uses TRBV19 and TRBJ2-2; D is undetermined. The CDR3 runs 14 residues. Trimming took 3 bases from V and 1 from J, leaving 6 bases between them. CDR1 LNHDA and CDR2 SQIVND come from the germline V gene (reference sequence). CDR3 DNA: TGTGCCAGTAGTATCTACGAGAACACCGGGGAGCTGTTTTTT. Encoded protein: CASSIYENTGELFF.

This clone occurred a few times. The chain employs TRBV9 and TRBJ2-7; TRBD2 is a possible D gene (6 bases). This CDR3 comprises 15 residues. The V end was cut by 0 bases, the J end by 6 bases, with 16 bases between. The V gene's germline CDR1 is SGDLS and CDR2 YYNGEE. The CDR3, as DNA: TGTGCCAGCAGCGTAGGGCTAGCGAATGAGGGCGAGCAGTACTTC. Translation gives CASSVGLANEGEQYF.

In this sample, this clone turned up a few times. The J gene is TRBJ1-2, the V gene TRBV28; a weak D match, TRBD1 (5 bases). CDR1 and CDR2 (germline): MDHEN, SYDVKM. The CDR3 consists of 13 residues. Trimming took off 5 bases at V and 7 bases at J, with 14 bases between the two ends. CDR3 region: CASSPQGVGGYTF. In DNA form, the CDR3 reads TGTGCCAGCAGTCCTCAAGGGGTGGGTGGCTACACCTTC.

V is TRBV7-9 and J is TRBJ1-1, with D possibly TRBD1 on 5 matching bases. Germline values: CDR1 SEHNR, CDR2 FQNEAQ (reference sequence). Trimming left V 8 bases short and J 8 bases short, with 21 bases between. The length of the CDR3 is 14 residues. This CDR3 is CASLGGGLGTEAFF. In nucleotides, the CDR3 is TGTGCCAGCTTGGGGGGAGGGTTAGGGACCGAAGCTTTCTTT.

This chain joins TRBV5-6 and TRBJ2-7; 9 bases match TRBD1. The trim removed 0 bases at V and 3 bases at J, leaving 4 bases unmatched. CDR3 length: 15 residues. Germline V CDR1 and CDR2: SGHDT, YYEEEE. The CDR3 nucleotides are TGTGCCAGCAGCTTGGGGGACAGGGAATTCTACGAGCAGTACTTC. As protein: CASSLGDREFYEQYF.

This clone has just a few counts. V gene TRBV6-6 combines with J gene TRBJ1-2; 7 bases match TRBD1. The V and J ends lost 8 bases and 1 base, in that order; junction bases with no gene match: 7. The CDR3 length is 14 residues. CDR1 MNHNY and CDR2 SVGAGI come from the germline V gene (reference sequence). CDR3 coding DNA: TGTGCCAGCGTCTCGACAGGGAGTAACTATGGCTACACCTTC. It yields the protein CASVSTGSNYGYTF.

This clone occurred a few times. This chain uses TRBV5-4 with TRBJ2-3; maybe TRBD2 (6 bases). The V gene lost 0 bases and the J gene lost 2 bases, with 13 bases spanning the gap. Germline lookup yields CDR1 SGHNT and CDR2 YYREEE (reference sequence). The CDR3 consists of 16 residues. The CDR3 loop reads CASSLASAPFTDTQYF. As DNA, the CDR3 is TGTGCCAGCAGCTTGGCTAGCGCGCCCTTCACAGATACGCAGTATTTT.

This clone was seen a handful of times. The chain carries TRBV5-1 and TRBJ2-3; 8 bases are shared with TRBD2. V shed 1 base, J shed 3 bases, and the junction held 10 bases outside the gene matches. The CDR3 is 17 residues long. CDR1 is SGHRS and CDR2 is YFSETQ in the germline V gene. Here the CDR3 DNA reads TGCGCCAGCAGCTTGTATTGGCGGGCTAGCGGGACAGATACGCAGTATTTT. It encodes CASSLYWRASGTDTQYF. The full variable domain, with the rest looked up from reference TRBV5-1 and TRBJ2-3, is KAGVTQTPRYLIKTRGQQVTLSCSPISGHRSVSWYQQTPGQGLQFLFEYFSETQRNKGNFPGRFSGRQFSNSRSEMNVSTLELGDSALYLCASSLYWRASGTDTQYFGPGTRLTVL.

This clone was counted between two and nine times. V gene TRBV13 combines with J gene TRBJ2-3; TRBD1 matches at 9 bases. With V trimmed by 5 bases and J by 2 bases, 5 bases remained unmatched. Germline lookup yields CDR1 PRHDT and CDR2 FYEKMQ (reference sequence). The CDR3 is 15 amino acids. In DNA, the CDR3 is TGTGCCAGCAGCAGAGGGGACAGGGACACAGATACGCAGTATTTT. Residues: CASSRGDRDTDTQYF.

This sequence joins TRBV4-1 and TRBJ2-3, with 9 bases lining up with TRBD2. The V and J ends lost 3 bases and 6 bases, in that order; junction bases with no gene match: 10. From germline, CDR1 is MGHRA and CDR2 YSYEKL. This CDR3 contains 16 residues. CDR3 nucleotides: TGCGCCAGCAGCCAGTCCGGGACTAGCAATAGGGATACGCAGTATTTT. Translated, it gives CASSQSGTSNRDTQYF.

This chain joins TRBV7-3 and TRBJ2-3; weak D call: TRBD2 (5 bases). The V gene's germline CDR1 is SGHTA and CDR2 FQGTGA. Trimming took off 2 bases at V and 9 bases at J, with 9 bases between the two ends. The CDR3 runs to 12 residues. The CDR3 sequence: CASSLERETQYF. In DNA, the CDR3 is TGTGCCAGCAGCTTAGAGAGGGAGACGCAGTATTTT.

This clone was detected a few times. CDR3 sequence (DNA): TGTGCCAGCAGTCCGTTGACTAGCGGGAGATACGAGCAGTACTTC. Translated, it gives CASSPLTSGRYEQYF. This chain links TRBV6-6 with TRBJ2-7, with 12 nucleotides matching TRBD2. V shed 5 bases, J shed 4 bases, and the junction held 6 bases outside the gene matches. Germline CDR1 and CDR2: MNHNY and SVGAGI (reference sequence). This CDR3 spans 15 amino acids.

This chain joins TRBV7-9 and TRBJ2-2, with TRBD2 matching 7 bases. V lost 8 bases to trimming and J lost 0 bases; unmatched junction nucleotides: 12. Germline V gives CDR1 SEHNR, CDR2 FQNEAQ (reference sequence). CDR3 length: 17 amino acids. The CDR3 DNA reads as TGTGCCAGCTTAGGGAGGGCTACCCCAACGAACACCGGGGAGCTGTTTTTT. Translated: CASLGRATPTNTGELFF.